There are many counts of the clone carrying this TCR beta chain. What it binds is not known. Time point defined: persistent/refractory GD, antithyroid drugs over 5 years with positive TRAb. Isolated PBMC RNA provided the starting material for the TCR library. These data originate in a study of regulatory T cells in long-lasting Graves disease. Study results and caveats: Blood alone, not thyroid tissue, was studied. Persistent Graves' disease cases displayed lower TCR diversity than newly diagnosed ones.

Assembly of TCR beta libraries relied on iRepertoire HTBI primers together with Arm-PCR of CDR3 regions. Via MiXCR, TCRdb re-called the multiplex PCR reads, giving one row per CDR3 protein. The repertoire holds around 450,000 distinct CDR3 sequences, with 20% to 25% as singletons. The material sequenced was peripheral blood mononuclear cells (PBMCs), taken when the disease was refractory, from a patient treated with antithyroid drugs. This receptor was taken from a female donor with Graves disease.

The CDR3 DNA reads TGTGCCAGCAGTTACGGTTCTGAAGCTTTCTTT. This sequence encodes CASSYGSEAFF. The gene calls are TRBV6-2 or TRBV6-3 and TRBJ1-1; D remains unclear. The germline V and J ends were trimmed by 2 bases and 6 bases, with 4 bases remaining between them. This CDR3 has 11 amino acids. Germline values: CDR1 MNHEY, CDR2 SVGEGT.